These T cell receptor beta chains were read from a single sample in a study of blood T cells in healthy people across ages. A single record per CDR3 protein comes from TCRdb applying MiXCR to the 5' RACE reads. Among about 770,000 distinct CDR3 sequences, about 42% were seen once, and the ten largest hold approximately 19%. Sequencing was carried out using blood. The receptors derive from a man aged 55 to 70 in good health. CDR3s include the opening cysteine and the closing phenylalanine or tryptophan. A D gene is named only where the DNA matches it firmly. Where a row states a size, it is once, few, many or the class of an expanded clone; other rows omit it.

v_gene,abundance,d_gene,j_gene,CDR3aa,CDR3nt
TRBV20-1,few,TRBD1,TRBJ1-1,CSAPVRGLNTEAFF,TGCAGTGCTCCCGTCAGGGGGCTGAACACTGAAGCTTTCTTT
TRBV7-2,-,-,TRBJ1-2,CASSLVLAGTYGYTF,TGTGCCAGCAGCTTAGTCCTGGCAGGGACCTATGGCTACACCTTC
TRBV20-1,-,-,TRBJ2-5,CSAHKETQYF,TGCAGTGCCCATAAAGAGACCCAGTACTTC
TRBV7-8,-,-,TRBJ2-7,CASSGREGGHYEQYF,TGTGCCAGCAGCGGGAGAGAAGGCGGGCACTACGAGCAGTACTTC
TRBV6-1,few,-,TRBJ2-4,CASSEWAFGDIQYF,TGTGCCAGCAGTGAGTGGGCCTTCGGGGACATTCAGTACTTC
TRBV10-2,few,-,TRBJ2-1,CASGLSGYYNEQFF,TGCGCCAGCGGACTTAGCGGATACTACAATGAGCAGTTCTTC
TRBV12-3/TRBV12-4,-,-,TRBJ2-7,CASSLSAVYEQYF,TGTGCCAGCAGTTTGTCGGCAGTCTACGAGCAGTACTTC
TRBV5-6,few,-,TRBJ1-2,CASSWERRPSESYTF,TGTGCCAGCAGCTGGGAGCGCCGGCCCTCTGAGAGCTACACCTTC
TRBV28,few,TRBD1,TRBJ1-2,CASSSPGQGARGYTF,TGTGCCAGCAGTTCGCCGGGACAGGGGGCGCGGGGCTACACCTTC
TRBV29-1,-,TRBD2,TRBJ2-7,CSCYERGGGEQYF,TGCAGCTGTTATGAGCGGGGAGGTGGCGAGCAGTACTTC
TRBV4-3,few,-,TRBJ1-2,CASSQDFVRGSNYGYTF,TGCGCCAGCAGCCAAGATTTTGTAAGGGGATCCAACTATGGCTACACCTTC
TRBV20-1,-,TRBD2,TRBJ2-1,CSARHPRGGLVDEQFF,TGCAGTGCTAGACACCCTCGGGGGGGCCTTGTTGATGAGCAGTTCTTC
TRBV9,-,-,TRBJ2-1,CASSVVAGPSYNEQFF,TGTGCCAGCAGCGTAGTGGCGGGGCCCTCCTACAATGAGCAGTTCTTC
TRBV9,-,-,TRBJ2-1,CASSAPPHYNEQFF,TGTGCCAGCAGCGCTCCCCCTCACTACAATGAGCAGTTCTTC
TRBV4-3,-,TRBD2,TRBJ2-1,CASSQDLKRGGPHNEQFF,TGCGCCAGCAGCCAAGATCTCAAGCGGGGGGGTCCACACAATGAGCAGTTCTTC
TRBV14,-,-,TRBJ2-4,CASSLTATGSKNIQYF,TGTGCCAGCAGCCTGACGGCGACAGGCTCCAAAAACATTCAGTACTTC
TRBV4-3,many,-,TRBJ2-7,CASSQANSLSYEQYF,TGCGCCAGCAGCCAAGCTAACAGTTTATCCTACGAGCAGTACTTC
TRBV5-1,-,TRBD1,TRBJ1-6,CASSWDRGVGTPLHF,TGCGCCAGCAGCTGGGACAGGGGCGTGGGAACACCCCTCCACTTT
TRBV7-2,-,TRBD1,TRBJ2-1,CASSARGDRLINEQFF,TGTGCCAGCAGCGCAAGAGGGGACAGGTTAATCAATGAGCAGTTCTTC
TRBV6-1,few,-,TRBJ2-6,CASQQISGANVLTF,TGTGCCAGTCAACAGATCTCTGGGGCCAACGTCCTGACTTTC
TRBV4-3,-,-,TRBJ1-1,CASSQDSGVNTEAFF,TGCGCCAGCAGCCAAGATTCAGGGGTGAACACTGAAGCTTTCTTT
TRBV21-1,-,-,TRBJ2-7,CARSRRGTAFSYEQYF,TGTGCCCGCAGCAGGCGTGGGACAGCCTTCTCCTACGAGCAGTACTTC
TRBV6-5,few,TRBD2,TRBJ2-7,CASSDGGGGGYEQYF,TGTGCCAGCAGTGACGGTGGGGGCGGGGGGTACGAGCAGTACTTC
TRBV6-1,-,-,TRBJ2-7,CASSVSSNEQYF,TGTGCCAGCAGCGTCAGCTCCAATGAGCAGTACTTC
TRBV12-3/TRBV12-4,many,-,TRBJ2-1,CASRVRGGYNEQFF,TGTGCCAGCAGGGTCCGTGGGGGCTACAATGAGCAGTTCTTC
TRBV7-9,few,TRBD1,TRBJ2-5,CASSSPRQGARETQYF,TGTGCCAGCAGCTCTCCTCGACAGGGGGCTAGGGAGACCCAGTACTTC
TRBV9,once,-,TRBJ2-1,CASSVGQRIYNEQFF,TGTGCCAGCAGCGTCGGACAGCGGATATACAATGAGCAGTTCTTC
TRBV3-1,few,TRBD1,TRBJ2-1,CASRRQGFDNEQFF,TGTGCCAGCAGACGACAGGGTTTCGACAATGAGCAGTTCTTC
TRBV5-1,-,-,TRBJ1-5,CASSFTGEGQPQHF,TGCGCCAGCAGCTTTACAGGCGAGGGTCAGCCCCAGCATTTT
TRBV20-1,-,TRBD2,TRBJ2-1,CSATLAGRPSYNEQFF,TGCAGTGCCACACTAGCGGGGAGGCCTTCCTACAATGAGCAGTTCTTC
TRBV28,-,-,TRBJ2-5,CASSAGQLRETQYF,TGTGCCAGCAGCGCCGGACAGTTGAGGGAGACCCAGTACTTC
TRBV6-5,few,-,TRBJ2-3,CASSYSSGPDTQYF,TGTGCCAGCAGTTACTCGTCGGGTCCAGATACGCAGTATTTT
TRBV6-4,-,-,TRBJ2-6,CASSSGLHLRRSGANVLTF,TGTGCCAGCAGCTCGGGACTCCATCTCCGCCGCTCTGGGGCCAACGTCCTGACTTTC
TRBV9,-,TRBD1,TRBJ1-6,CASSDRQGSPLHF,TGTGCCAGCAGCGATCGACAGGGCTCACCCCTCCACTTT
TRBV27,-,-,TRBJ2-1,CASSLFQQNEQFF,TGTGCCAGCAGTTTATTCCAGCAGAATGAGCAGTTCTTC